The clone carrying this T cell receptor (beta chain) was counted many times. Its antigen is not known. This specimen belongs to a study of T cells in Graves' hyperthyroidism and ophthalmopathy. Study context: Prior to any treatment, at the point of initial diagnosis, peripheral blood was collected. Whole-study findings and limits: The majority of expanded thyroid clonotypes above 0.001 also appeared in blood.

V was pared by 4 bases and J by 4 bases, with 13 bases between. Germline V CDR1 and CDR2: SGHTA, FQGNSA. The CDR3 contains 14 residues. Individuals with ophthalmopathy presented a Clinical Activity Score of at least 3, a NOSPECS grade of at least 4 and a duration under 3 months. RNA transcripts served as the template for amplifying TCR beta CDR3 regions. A first-round RT-PCR of the TCR CDR3 used the HTBI primer set. TCRdb re-derived calls from the multiplex PCR reads in MiXCR, one entry per CDR3 protein. The sample includes 500,000 to 750,000 distinct CDR3 sequences, approximately 15% of them seen just once.

The clonotype originates from a woman aged 18-35 years with Graves' ophthalmopathy. Specimen: blood. This sequence joins TRBV7-2 and TRBJ1-2; D unclear. CDR3 sequence reads: CASSSQTGVYGYTF. CDR3 coding DNA: TGTGCCAGCAGCTCCCAGACCGGGGTCTATGGCTACACCTTC. Looking up the rest from reference TRBV7-2 and TRBJ1-2 gives the full variable domain: GAGVSQSPSNKVTEKGKDVELRCDPISGHTALYWYRQSLGQGLEFLIYFQGNSAPDKSGLPSDRFSAERTGGSVSTLTIQRTQQEDSAVYLCASSSQTGVYGYTFGSGTRLTVV.